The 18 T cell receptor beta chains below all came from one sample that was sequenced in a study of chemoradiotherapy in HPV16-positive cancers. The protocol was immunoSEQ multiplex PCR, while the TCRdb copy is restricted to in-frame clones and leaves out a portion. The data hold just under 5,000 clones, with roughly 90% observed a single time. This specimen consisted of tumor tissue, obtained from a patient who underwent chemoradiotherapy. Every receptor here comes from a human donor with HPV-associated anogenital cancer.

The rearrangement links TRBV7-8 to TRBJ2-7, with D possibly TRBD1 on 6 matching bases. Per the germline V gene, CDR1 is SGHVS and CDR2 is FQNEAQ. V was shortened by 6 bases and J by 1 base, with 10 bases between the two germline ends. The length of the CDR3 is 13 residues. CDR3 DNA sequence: TGTGCCAGCAGGGCAGGGGAGTCCTACGAGCAGTACTTC. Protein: CASRAGESYEQYF.

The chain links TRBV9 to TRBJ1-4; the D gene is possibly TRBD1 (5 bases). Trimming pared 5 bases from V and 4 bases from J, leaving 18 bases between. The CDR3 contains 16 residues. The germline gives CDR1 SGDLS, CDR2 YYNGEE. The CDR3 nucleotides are TGTGCCAGCAGTCTTTCTCCCGGGACCCTTAATGAAAAACTGTTTTTT. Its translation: CASSLSPGTLNEKLFF.

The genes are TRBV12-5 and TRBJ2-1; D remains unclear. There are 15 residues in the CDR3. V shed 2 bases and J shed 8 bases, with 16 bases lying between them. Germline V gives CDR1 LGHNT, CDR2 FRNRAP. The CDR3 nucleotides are TGTGCTAGTGGTTTGCCCCACCCCTTAAGGGATGAGCAGTTCTTC. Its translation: CASGLPHPLRDEQFF.

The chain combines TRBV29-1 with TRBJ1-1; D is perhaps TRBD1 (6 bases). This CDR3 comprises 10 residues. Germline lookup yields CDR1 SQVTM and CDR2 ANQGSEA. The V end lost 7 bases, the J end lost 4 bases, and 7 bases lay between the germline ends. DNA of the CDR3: TGCAGCGGAGGGGGCACTGAAGCTTTCTTT. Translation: CSGGGTEAFF.

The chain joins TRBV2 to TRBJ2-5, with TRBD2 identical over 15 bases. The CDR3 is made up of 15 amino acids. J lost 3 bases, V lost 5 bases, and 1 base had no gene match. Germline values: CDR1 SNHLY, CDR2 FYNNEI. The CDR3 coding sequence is TGTGCCAGCAGTCGGACTAGCGGGGGGGAAGAGACCCAGTACTTC. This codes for CASSRTSGGEETQYF.

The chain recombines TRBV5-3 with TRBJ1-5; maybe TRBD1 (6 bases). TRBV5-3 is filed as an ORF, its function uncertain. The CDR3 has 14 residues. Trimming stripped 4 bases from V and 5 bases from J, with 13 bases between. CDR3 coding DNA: TGTGCCAGAAGCCATTATAGGGGGGATCAGCCCCAGCATTTT. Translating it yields CARSHYRGDQPQHF.

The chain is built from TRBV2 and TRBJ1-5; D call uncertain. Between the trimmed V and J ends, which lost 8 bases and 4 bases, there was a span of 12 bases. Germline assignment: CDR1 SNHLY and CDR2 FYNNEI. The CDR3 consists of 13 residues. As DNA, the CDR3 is TGTGCCAGCTCAGACACCTCAAATCAGCCCCAGCATTTT. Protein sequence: CASSDTSNQPQHF.

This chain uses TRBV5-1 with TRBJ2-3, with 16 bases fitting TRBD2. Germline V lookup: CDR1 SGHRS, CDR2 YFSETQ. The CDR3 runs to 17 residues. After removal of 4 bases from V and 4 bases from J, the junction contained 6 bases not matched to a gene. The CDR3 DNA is TGCGCCAGCAGCCTCGGGACTAGCGGGAGGGTAGCAGATACGCAGTATTTT. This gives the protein CASSLGTSGRVADTQYF.

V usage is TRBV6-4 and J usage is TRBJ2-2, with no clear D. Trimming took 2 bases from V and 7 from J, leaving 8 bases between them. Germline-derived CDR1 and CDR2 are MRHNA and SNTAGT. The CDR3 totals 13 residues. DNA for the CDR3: TGTGCCAGCAGTGACGGTTTCATCGGGGAGCTGTTTTTT. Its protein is CASSDGFIGELFF.

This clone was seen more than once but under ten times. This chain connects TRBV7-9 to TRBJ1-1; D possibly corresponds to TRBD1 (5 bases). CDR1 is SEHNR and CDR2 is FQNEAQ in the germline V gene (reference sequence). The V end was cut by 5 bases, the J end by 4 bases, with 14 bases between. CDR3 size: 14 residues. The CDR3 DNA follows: TGTGCCAGCAGCGTAAGGGGAGGCGGCACTGAAGCTTTCTTT. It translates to CASSVRGGGTEAFF.

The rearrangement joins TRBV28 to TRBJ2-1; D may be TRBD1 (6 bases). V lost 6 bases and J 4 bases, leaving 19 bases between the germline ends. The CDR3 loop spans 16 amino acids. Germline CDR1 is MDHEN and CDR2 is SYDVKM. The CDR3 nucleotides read TGTGCCAGCAGCGGGGCCGTGCCAGGGGCTTACAATGAGCAGTTCTTC. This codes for CASSGAVPGAYNEQFF.

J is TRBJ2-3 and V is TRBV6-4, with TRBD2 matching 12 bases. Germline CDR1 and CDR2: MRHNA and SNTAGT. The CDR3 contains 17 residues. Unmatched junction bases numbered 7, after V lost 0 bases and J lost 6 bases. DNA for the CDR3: TGTGCCAGCAGTGACTCGGGGCCTAGCGGGGGGGCCGATACGCAGTATTTT. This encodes CASSDSGPSGGADTQYF.

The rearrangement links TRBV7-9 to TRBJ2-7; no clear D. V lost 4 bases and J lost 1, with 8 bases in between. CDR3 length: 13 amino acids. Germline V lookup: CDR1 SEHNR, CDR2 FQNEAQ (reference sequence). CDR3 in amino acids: CASSSGLSYEQYF. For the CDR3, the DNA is TGTGCCAGCAGCTCCGGGTTATCCTACGAGCAGTACTTC.

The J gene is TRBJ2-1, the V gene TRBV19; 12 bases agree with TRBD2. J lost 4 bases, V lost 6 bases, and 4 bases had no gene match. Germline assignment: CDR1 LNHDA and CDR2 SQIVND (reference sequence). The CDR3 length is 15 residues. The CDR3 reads CASRPTSGSYNEQFF. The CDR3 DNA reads TGTGCCAGTAGACCGACTAGCGGGAGTTACAATGAGCAGTTCTTC.

As DNA, the CDR3 is TGTGCCAGCAGTGCACAGGGTCATAATGAAAAACTGTTTTTT. Protein: CASSAQGHNEKLFF. The chain employs TRBV6-1 and TRBJ1-4, with a weak D call TRBD1 (6 bases). The V and J ends lost 4 bases and 4 bases respectively, with 10 bases between them. The CDR3 is 14 amino acids. Looked up from germline, CDR1 is MNHNS and CDR2 is SASEGT.

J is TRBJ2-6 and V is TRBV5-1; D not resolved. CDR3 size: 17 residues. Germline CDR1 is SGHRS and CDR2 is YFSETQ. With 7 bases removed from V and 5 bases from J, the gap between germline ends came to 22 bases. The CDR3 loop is CASVTRGSQSRANVLTF. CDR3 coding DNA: TGCGCCAGCGTAACGAGAGGTTCACAAAGTCGGGCCAACGTCCTGACTTTC.

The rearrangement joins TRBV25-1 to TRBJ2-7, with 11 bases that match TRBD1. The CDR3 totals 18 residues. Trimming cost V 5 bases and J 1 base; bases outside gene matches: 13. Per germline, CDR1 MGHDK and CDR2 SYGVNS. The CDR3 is CASSPPPGQGAWSYEQYF. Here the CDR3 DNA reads TGTGCCAGCAGTCCCCCCCCAGGACAGGGGGCTTGGTCCTACGAGCAGTACTTC.

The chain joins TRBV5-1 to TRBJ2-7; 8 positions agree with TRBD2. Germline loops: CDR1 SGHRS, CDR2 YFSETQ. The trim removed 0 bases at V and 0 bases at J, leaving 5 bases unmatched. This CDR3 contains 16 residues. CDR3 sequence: CASSLDGGGNSYEQYF. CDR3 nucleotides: TGCGCCAGCAGCTTGGACGGCGGGGGGAACTCCTACGAGCAGTACTTC. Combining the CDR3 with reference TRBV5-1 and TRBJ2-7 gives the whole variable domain KAGVTQTPRYLIKTRGQQVTLSCSPISGHRSVSWYQQTPGQGLQFLFEYFSETQRNKGNFPGRFSGRQFSNSRSEMNVSTLELGDSALYLCASSLDGGGNSYEQYFGPGTRLTVT.